Sequencing of this T cell receptor (beta chain) was carried out in a study of blood T cell repertoires in COVID-19. Overall study context: The study drew acute and convalescent COVID-19 samples from the United States, Italy and Spain. In each case, the material was cDNA or gDNA derived from T cells, B-cell-depleted T cells, or PBMCs.

Sequencing used immunoSEQ multiplex PCR; TCRdb keeps in-frame clones, though not all of them. The sample holds some 130,000 clones, more than 75% seen once. The CDR3 contains 14 residues. Trimming cost V 5 bases and J 0 bases; bases outside gene matches: 1. CDR1 and CDR2 from the germline V gene are SEHNR and FQNEAQ (reference sequence). The sample holds one count of this clone. The V and J genes are TRBV7-9 and TRBJ2-3; 8 positions match TRBD1. The sample taken for sequencing was peripheral blood. The clonotype originates from a man aged 55 to 69 who had recovered from COVID-19. CDR3 loop: CASSRDRSTDTQYF. CDR3 DNA: TGTGCCAGCAGCCGGGACAGGAGCACAGATACGCAGTATTTT.